What follows is one T cell receptor (beta chain) and its context. Its antigen is still unknown. The method was immunoSEQ multiplex PCR; TCRdb's version includes in-frame clones alone and lacks a portion of them. The sample has tens of thousands of clones; around nine tenths are singletons. The data stem from a study of T cell clonotyping in hematopoietic cell transplantation. Findings and caveats of the study: No sorting was done, leaving CD4 and CD8 contributions mixed. Higher Inverse Simpson Index values in graft donor and pretransplant recipient predicted broader posttransplant TCR diversity. Few recipient clonotypes overlapped donors; over 95% were de novo at given depth. Recipient TCR diversity dropped after transplant; expanded clonotypes rose from day 30 to 180.

This clonotype was sampled from a woman aged 40 to 50 in good health. Some clones in this sample may be carry-over from other donors' samples. Sequenced material: peripheral blood mononuclear cells.

The CDR3 bases are TGCAGCGTTGGTCTAGCGGGAGCCAATGAGCAGTTCTTC. Protein: CSVGLAGANEQFF. The chain has TRBV29-1 and TRBJ2-1, with TRBD2 matching 10 bases. V shed 4 bases and J 6 bases; nucleotides not matched to a gene: 3. There are 13 residues in the CDR3. The V gene's germline CDR1 is SQVTM and CDR2 ANQGSEA.